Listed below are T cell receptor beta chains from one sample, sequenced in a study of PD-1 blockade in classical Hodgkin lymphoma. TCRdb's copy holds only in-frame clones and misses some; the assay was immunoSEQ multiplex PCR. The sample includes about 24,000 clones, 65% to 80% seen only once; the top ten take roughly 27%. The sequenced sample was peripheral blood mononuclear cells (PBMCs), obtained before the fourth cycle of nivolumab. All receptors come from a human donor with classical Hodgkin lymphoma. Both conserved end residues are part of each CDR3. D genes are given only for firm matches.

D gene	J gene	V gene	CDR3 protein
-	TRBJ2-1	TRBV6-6	CASSAPQGDLFF
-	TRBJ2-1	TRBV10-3	CAISGLAGEQFF
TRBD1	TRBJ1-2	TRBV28	CASSWQGARGYTF
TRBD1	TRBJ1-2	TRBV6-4	CASSRTGTSGWYGYTF
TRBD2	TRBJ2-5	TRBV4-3	CASSLRLAETYQETQYF
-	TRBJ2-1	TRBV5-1	CASSPVVGGPEQFF
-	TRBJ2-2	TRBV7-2	CASSHGRWNTGELFF
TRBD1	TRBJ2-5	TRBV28	CASRTPGGQETQYF
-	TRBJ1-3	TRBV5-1	CASSLGRQPSSGNTIYF
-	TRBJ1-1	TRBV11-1	CASSSRTVNTEAFF
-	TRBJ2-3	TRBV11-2	CASSFHPGSFTDTQYF
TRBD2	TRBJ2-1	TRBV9	CASSARGLAGNEQFF
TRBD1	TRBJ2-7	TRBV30	CAWSHLDRDLIYEQYF
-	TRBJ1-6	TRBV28	CASSRPQGTNSPLHF
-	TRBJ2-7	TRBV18	CASSPEQGYEQYF
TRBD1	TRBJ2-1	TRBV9	CASSSQGMDRDHNEQFF
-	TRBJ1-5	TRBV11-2	CASSWTQNQPQHF
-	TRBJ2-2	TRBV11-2	CASSYTSNTGELFF
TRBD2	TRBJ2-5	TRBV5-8	CASTRSSGAYQETQYF
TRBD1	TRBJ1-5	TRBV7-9	CASSWETGTGSRERQPQHF
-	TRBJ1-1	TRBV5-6	CASSLWFGEAFF
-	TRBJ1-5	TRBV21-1	CASSNKILTGWGCYSNQPQHF
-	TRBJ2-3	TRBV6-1	CASSEQRGDTQYF
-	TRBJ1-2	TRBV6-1	CASKVQDSYNYGYTF
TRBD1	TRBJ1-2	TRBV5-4	CASSRDRGTYGYTF
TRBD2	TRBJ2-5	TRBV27	CASSSLGLAGRQETQYF
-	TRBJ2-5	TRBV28	CASSSRTVQETQYF
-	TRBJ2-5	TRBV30	CAWSRGAPETQYF
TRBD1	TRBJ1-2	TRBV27	CASSRTGTSGWYGYTF
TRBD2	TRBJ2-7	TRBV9	CASSPHGGSAYEQYF
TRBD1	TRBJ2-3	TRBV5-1	CASSLGTGGTDTQYF
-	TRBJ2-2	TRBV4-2	CASSHGANTGELFF
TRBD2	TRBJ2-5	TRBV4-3	CASSQDRGVGGETQYF
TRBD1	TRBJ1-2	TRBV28	CASSPAGQGAYGYTF
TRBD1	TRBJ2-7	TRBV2	CASGTGGVIRFSEQYF
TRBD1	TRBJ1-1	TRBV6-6	CASNYQGATEAFF
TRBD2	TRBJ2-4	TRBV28	CASSLDPRLARNIQYF
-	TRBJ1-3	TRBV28	CASSRDRSSGNTIYF
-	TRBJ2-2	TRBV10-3	CAITGRRDTGELFF
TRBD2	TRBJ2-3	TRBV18	CASSERGVTDTQYF
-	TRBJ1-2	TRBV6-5	CASSYSLDSDYGYTF
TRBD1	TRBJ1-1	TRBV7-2	CASSTTLGQGALTEAFF
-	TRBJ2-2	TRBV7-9	CASSLGGANTGELFF
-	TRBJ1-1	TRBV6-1	CASSEGWGYTEAFF
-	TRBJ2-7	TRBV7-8	CASSLGISSSYEQYF
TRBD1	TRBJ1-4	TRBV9	CASSGQGATLEEKLFF
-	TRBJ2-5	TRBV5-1	CASSSGVGRQETQYF
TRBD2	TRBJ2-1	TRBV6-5	CASSYRRGGNEQFF
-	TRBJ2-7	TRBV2	CASSDGGVPYEQYF
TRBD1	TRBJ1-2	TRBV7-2	CASSFRDRPSSGYTF
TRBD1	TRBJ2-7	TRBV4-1	CASSQARDSHYEQYF
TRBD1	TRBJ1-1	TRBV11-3	CASSLTGGHTEAFF
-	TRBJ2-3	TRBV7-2	CASSLGGATDTQYF